A selection of T cell receptor beta chains follows, all from one sample in a study of T cell changes during pregnancy in multiple sclerosis. The data were produced by immunoSEQ multiplex PCR, yet TCRdb's version contains in-frame clones alone and is incomplete. The data show some 68,000 clones, with 90% to 95% seen just once and 1.4% held by the top ten. The specimen comprised peripheral blood, sampled in the second trimester of pregnancy. These receptors all stem from a female donor with multiple sclerosis, enrolled in a pregnancy study. CDR3s include the opening cysteine and the closing phenylalanine or tryptophan. D genes are given only for firm matches. Rows give clone size only sometimes, using once, few, many, or a class for an expanded clone.

size: -; D: -; V: TRBV6-1; CDR3: CASSPGAANEKLFF
size: -; D: TRBD1; V: TRBV30; CDR3: CAWSVVMITGADLNTIYF
size: -; D: -; V: TRBV18; CDR3: CASSLSSGVNTEAFF
size: -; D: TRBD1; V: TRBV29-1; CDR3: CSVEDRFRDRVYEQYF
size: once; D: -; V: TRBV7-2; CDR3: CASSLEIRALPQHF
size: -; D: -; V: TRBV5-6; CDR3: CASSFLNSNQPQHF
size: -; D: -; V: TRBV27; CDR3: CASSFLNQPQHF
size: once; D: -; V: TRBV7-6; CDR3: CASSLHSGEQFF
size: once; D: -; V: TRBV12-5; CDR3: CASAPANGNYGYTF
size: -; D: TRBD2; V: TRBV7-6; CDR3: CASSLGSTSGLGVETQYF
size: -; D: TRBD1; V: TRBV10-3; CDR3: CAISQGQANTGELFF
size: once; D: -; V: TRBV7-9; CDR3: CASSKAAELGSDTEAFF
size: -; D: TRBD2; V: TRBV6-5; CDR3: CASRKRLAGVETQYF
size: -; D: TRBD2; V: TRBV5-6; CDR3: CASSPIAGGAKNIQYF
size: few; D: -; V: TRBV5-1; CDR3: CASSLAGSTYEQYF
size: -; D: -; V: TRBV7-9; CDR3: CASSPGGLGFGYTF
size: -; D: TRBD1; V: TRBV6-1; CDR3: CASSEGDRAYGYTF
size: -; D: TRBD1; V: TRBV28; CDR3: CASRPGQNYEQYF
size: -; D: -; V: TRBV6-1; CDR3: CASSDRAGNTQETQYF
size: -; D: TRBD2; V: TRBV30; CDR3: CAWGGLAGEETQYF
size: -; D: TRBD1; V: TRBV10-1; CDR3: CASSVAGQGFFRCNQPQHF
size: -; D: TRBD2; V: TRBV5-8; CDR3: CASSFGGTSGSDEQFF
size: -; D: TRBD2; V: TRBV18; CDR3: CASSPGLAATSGANVLTF
size: -; D: -; V: TRBV6-5; CDR3: CASSYSAGLTRAFF
size: once; D: -; V: TRBV7-9; CDR3: CASSLVSSATYTQYF
size: few; D: -; V: TRBV7-9; CDR3: CASTPHSGGDTEAFF